Listed below are T cell receptor beta chains from one sample, sequenced in a study of blood T cells in healthy people across ages. MiXCR, run by TCRdb on the 5' RACE reads, gives a single entry per CDR3 protein. The top ten hold 2.1% of the sample, which has 2 million or so distinct CDR3 sequences, about 50% seen once. Source material: blood. These receptors all come from a woman aged 40 to 50 in good health. CDR3s include the opening cysteine and the closing phenylalanine or tryptophan. The order of the fields is J gene, D gene, CDR3 length, clone size, V gene, CDR3 protein, CDR3 DNA. The D gene is left open where the match is weak. Clone size appears in some rows only: once, few, many, or a class for an expanded clone.

TRBJ2-1,TRBD1,16,NA,TRBV23-1,CASSPCSTGKAREQFF,TGCGCCAGCAGTCCGTGTTCGACAGGGAAGGCGCGTGAGCAGTTCTTC
TRBJ1-2,NA,13,NA,TRBV29-1,CSVERGQGDGYTF,TGCAGCGTTGAAAGGGGCCAGGGAGACGGCTACACCTTC
TRBJ2-5,NA,15,few,TRBV20-1,CSARDQGGAQETQYF,TGCAGTGCTAGAGATCAGGGGGGGGCCCAAGAGACCCAGTACTTC
TRBJ2-1,NA,12,NA,TRBV5-1,CASSLGTHEQFF,TGCGCCAGCAGCCTGGGTACACATGAGCAGTTCTTC
TRBJ2-7,NA,14,NA,TRBV6-6,CASSSNSQPYEQYF,TGTGCCAGCAGTTCCAACAGCCAACCCTACGAGCAGTACTTC
TRBJ1-2,NA,16,NA,TRBV6-6,CASSYSVQALNYGYTF,TGTGCCAGCAGTTACTCGGTCCAGGCCCTTAACTATGGCTACACCTTC
TRBJ1-4,TRBD1,14,NA,TRBV7-2,CASSQQYRGRELFF,TGTGCCAGCAGCCAACAATACAGGGGGCGGGAACTGTTTTTT
TRBJ2-3,NA,17,NA,TRBV5-1,CASSLGQGLTSTDTQYF,TGCGCCAGCAGCTTGGGTCAGGGCTTGACTAGCACAGATACGCAGTATTTT
TRBJ2-1,TRBD1,16,NA,TRBV20-1,CSASPMRGQESNEQFF,TGCAGTGCTAGCCCCATGCGGGGACAGGAGAGCAATGAGCAGTTCTTC
TRBJ1-6,NA,15,NA,TRBV10-2,CASSPWGPDNPPLHF,TGCGCCAGCAGTCCTTGGGGTCCCGATAATCCACCCCTCCACTTT
TRBJ2-1,TRBD2,15,NA,TRBV20-1,CSVRHSGGALNEQFF,TGCAGTGTTAGACATAGCGGGGGGGCTCTCAATGAGCAGTTTTTC
TRBJ1-5,NA,15,NA,TRBV6-1,CASLKGQSSNQPQHF,TGTGCCAGCCTCAAGGGGCAGAGTAGCAATCAGCCCCAGCATTTT
TRBJ1-6,NA,15,NA,TRBV10-3,CAISARIYSNSPLHF,TGTGCCATCAGTGCAAGGATATATTCTAATTCACCCCTCCACTTT
TRBJ1-4,TRBD1,14,once,TRBV15,CATRKGAANEKLFF,TGTGCCACCAGAAAGGGGGCGGCTAATGAAAAACTGTTTTTT
TRBJ2-3,NA,15,few,TRBV29-1,CSVEGGPTSTDTQYF,TGCAGCGTTGAAGGGGGGCCTACTAGCACAGATACGCAGTATTTT
TRBJ2-1,NA,15,NA,TRBV15,CATSRGMGSYNERFF,TGTGCCACCAGCAGAGGGATGGGTTCCTACAATGAGCGGTTCTTC